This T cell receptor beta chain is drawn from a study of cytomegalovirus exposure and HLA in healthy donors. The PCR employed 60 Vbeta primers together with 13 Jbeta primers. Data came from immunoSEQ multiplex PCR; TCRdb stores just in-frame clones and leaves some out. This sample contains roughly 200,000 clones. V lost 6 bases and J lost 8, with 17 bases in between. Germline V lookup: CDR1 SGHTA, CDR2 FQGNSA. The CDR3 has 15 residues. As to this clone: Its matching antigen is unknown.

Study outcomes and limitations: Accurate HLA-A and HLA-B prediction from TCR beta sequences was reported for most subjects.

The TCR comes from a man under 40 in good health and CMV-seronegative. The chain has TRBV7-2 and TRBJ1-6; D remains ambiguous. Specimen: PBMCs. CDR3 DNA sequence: TGTGCCAGCAGTATGAAGCTTGTACCGGATTCACCCCTCCACTTT. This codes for CASSMKLVPDSPLHF.